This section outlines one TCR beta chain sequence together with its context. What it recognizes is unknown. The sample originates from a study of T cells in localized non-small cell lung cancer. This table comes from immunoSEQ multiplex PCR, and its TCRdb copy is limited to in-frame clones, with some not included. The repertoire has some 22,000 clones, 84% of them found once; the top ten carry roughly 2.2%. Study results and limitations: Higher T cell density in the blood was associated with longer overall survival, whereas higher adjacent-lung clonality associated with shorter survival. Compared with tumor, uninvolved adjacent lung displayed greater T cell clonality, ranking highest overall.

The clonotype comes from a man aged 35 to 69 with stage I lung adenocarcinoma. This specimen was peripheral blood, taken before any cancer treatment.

CDR3 coding DNA: TGTGCCAGCAACCAGAGCGGGAGTTATCTCTACGAGCAGTACTTC. It yields the protein CASNQSGSYLYEQYF. This rearrangement joins TRBV28 to TRBJ2-7, with 8 bases lining up with TRBD2. J gave up 3 bases and V 7 bases, and 11 bases lay outside the gene matches. Germline assignment: CDR1 MDHEN and CDR2 SYDVKM. The CDR3 spans 15 residues.